This T cell receptor (beta chain) was profiled in a study of blood T cell repertoires in COVID-19. Study overall: Both acute and convalescent COVID-19 samples were obtained from the United States, Italy and Spain.

Clones were sequenced by immunoSEQ multiplex PCR, and TCRdb holds only the in-frame ones, with some missing. The sample holds approximately 240,000 clones, nearly 90% seen once. The CDR3 length is 15 residues. In germline, CDR1 is MDHEN, CDR2 SYDVKM. V was trimmed by 2 bases and J by 5 bases, leaving 15 bases between them. Sequences were obtained from peripheral blood. The rearrangement uses TRBV28 and TRBJ2-5; maybe TRBD1 (6 bases). The receptor was derived from a woman aged 40 to 55 who had recovered from COVID-19. As DNA, the CDR3 is TGTGCCAGCAGTTTAGACTGGGGGCGCGAGGAGACCCAGTACTTC. It yields the protein CASSLDWGREETQYF.